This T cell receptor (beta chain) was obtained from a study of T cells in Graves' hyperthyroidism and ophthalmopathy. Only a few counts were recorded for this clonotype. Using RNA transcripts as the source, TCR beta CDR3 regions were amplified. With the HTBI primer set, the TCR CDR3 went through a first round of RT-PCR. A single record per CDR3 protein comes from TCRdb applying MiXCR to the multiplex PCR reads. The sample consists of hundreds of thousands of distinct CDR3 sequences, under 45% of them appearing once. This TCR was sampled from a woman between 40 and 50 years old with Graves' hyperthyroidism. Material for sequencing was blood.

CDR3 sequence (DNA): TGTGCCAGCAGACCTGGACAGGTAAATCAGCCCCAGCATTTT. Its translation: CASRPGQVNQPQHF. The chain couples TRBV6-1 to TRBJ1-5; 7 bases align to TRBD1. Germline V gene lookup returns CDR1 MNHNS and CDR2 SASEGT. The J segment lost 4 bases and the V segment lost 6 bases, leaving 6 bases of the junction unmatched. CDR3 length: 14 amino acids.